The 2 T cell receptor beta chains below come from one sample, sequenced in a study of spatial heterogeneity in lung cancer. Findings of the study overall: Mutation counts in tumors were tracked by counts of expanded intratumoral alpha and beta TCRs.

TCRdb passed the 5' RACE reads through MiXCR, listing each CDR3 protein once. The sample records under 1,500 distinct CDR3 sequences, 15% to 19% being singletons. Their specific antigens are unknown. The sample's time point: sample taken at primary tumor resection. The sequencing used lung tumor tissue, collected at surgery. The receptors come from a male donor with early-stage non-small cell lung cancer.

Judged by abundance, this clonotype is medium-sized (0.01 to 0.1%). This beta chain is a stray sequence in a library constructed for alpha chains; its clone size is not meaningful. V usage is TRBV6-1 and J usage is TRBJ1-5; D is unresolved. V was trimmed by 4 bases and J by 2 bases, leaving 6 bases between them. Per germline, CDR1 MNHNS and CDR2 SASEGT. This CDR3 has 13 residues. The CDR3: CASSVVGNQPQHF. Here the CDR3 DNA reads TGTGCCAGCAGTGTGGTCGGCAATCAGCCCCAGCATTTT.

This clonotype counts as large (0.1 to 1%). A library made for alpha chains picked up this beta chain off target, so its size means little. V gene TRBV2 combines with J gene TRBJ2-1, with TRBD1 matching over 7 bases. Germline trimming cut 4 bases from V and 4 bases from J; bases unmatched to any gene: 7. The CDR3 consists of 15 residues. Looked up from germline, CDR1 is SNHLY and CDR2 is FYNNEI. The CDR3 DNA reads TGTGCCAGCAGTGGGGACAGCGTTCAGTACAATGAGCAGTTCTTC. This codes for CASSGDSVQYNEQFF. The entire variable domain, with the rest obtained from reference TRBV2 and TRBJ2-1, is as follows: EPEVTQTPSHQVTQMGQEVILRCVPISNHLYFYWYRQILGQKVEFLVSFYNNEISEKSEIFDDQFSVERPDGSNFTLKIRSTKLEDSAMYFCASSGDSVQYNEQFFGPGTRLTVL.